The next 22 T cell receptor beta chains were all read from a single sample in a study of beta chain features in type 1 diabetes. What was sequenced were expressed TCRB transcripts, since all of the isolated RNA had been reverse transcribed. Using immunoSEQ multiplex PCR, the repertoire was profiled, and TCRdb retains in-frame clones only, with some absent. The sample lists some 370,000 clones; 9.6% were seen once. The antigens for these receptors are not known. Study-wide results and limits: Shorter TCRB CDR3s, moderately but significantly so, marked every one of the four CD4+ subsets in Type 1 diabetes patients.

The sample taken for sequencing was central memory CD4+ T cells from blood. The origin of the receptors is a man aged 25 to 45 with type 1 diabetes.

The chain has TRBV6-6 and TRBJ1-5, with D unclear. Trimming pared 10 bases from V and 2 bases from J, leaving 15 bases between. The CDR3 is 14 amino acids. Germline V gene sequence: CDR1 MNHNY, CDR2 SVGAGI (reference sequence). CDR3 coding DNA: TGTGCCATCAGCTCAGACGGAGGCAATCAGCCCCAGCATTTT. Translated: CAISSDGGNQPQHF.

This clone was counted only a few times. The chain carries TRBV10-2 and TRBJ2-7; tentative D call: TRBD1 (6 bases). Between the trimmed V and J ends, which lost 6 bases and 3 bases, there was a span of 12 bases. CDR1 WSHSY and CDR2 SAAADI come from the germline V gene. This CDR3 spans 13 amino acids. The CDR3 DNA follows: TGCGCCAGCAGCGTACAGGGCTTCTACGAGCAGTACTTC. Amino acids: CASSVQGFYEQYF.

In this sample, this clone turned up a few times. The genes are TRBV5-6 and TRBJ2-1, with D possibly called TRBD1 or TRBD2 (5 bases each). The CDR3 covers 15 residues. CDR1 and CDR2 from the germline V gene are SGHDT and YYEEEE. Trimming pared 6 bases from V and 5 bases from J, leaving 18 bases between. CDR3 bases: TGTGCCAGCATTGGGTGGGACCTTTTAAACAATGAGCAGTTCTTC. Protein sequence: CASIGWDLLNNEQFF.

This chain uses TRBV6-1 with TRBJ2-7; TRBD2 might be the D (5 bases). This CDR3 has 15 amino acids. The germline gives CDR1 MNHNS, CDR2 SASEGT. The germline V and J ends were trimmed by 4 bases and 10 bases, with 23 bases remaining between them. CDR3 bases: TGTGCCAGCAGTGGGACTGTGCTCCAGTCATCGCTTCAGTACTTC. This gives the protein CASSGTVLQSSLQYF.

This clone occurred a few times. The chain links TRBV5-4 to TRBJ1-5; no clear D. V lost 4 bases, J lost 5 bases, and 16 bases lay in between. This CDR3 comprises 15 residues. Germline V gene lookup returns CDR1 SGHNT and CDR2 YYREEE (reference sequence). The CDR3 sequence is CASSQDGQPDQPQHF. The CDR3 coding sequence is TGTGCCAGCAGCCAAGATGGGCAGCCTGATCAGCCCCAGCATTTT.

This clone has just a few counts. The V and J genes are TRBV6-6 and TRBJ2-4; possibly TRBD1 or TRBD2 for D (5 bases each). The CDR3 runs 16 residues. Germline V CDR1 and CDR2: MNHNY, SVGAGI (reference sequence). Trimming pared 0 bases from V and 6 bases from J, leaving 15 bases between. The CDR3 protein is CASSYSSGAGSNIQYF. CDR3 sequence (DNA): TGTGCCAGCAGTTACTCATCCGGGGCTGGCTCAAACATTCAGTACTTC.

This clone was counted a single time. The V gene is TRBV11-3, the J gene TRBJ2-7; TRBD1 matches at 7 bases. From germline, CDR1 is SGHNT and CDR2 YENEEA. This CDR3 comprises 14 residues. With 1 base clipped from V and 2 bases from J, the junction kept 2 bases outside the gene matches. The DNA for the CDR3 is TGTGCCAGCAGCTTAGCGCAGGGGGCCTACGAGCAGTACTTC. It codes for CASSLAQGAYEQYF.

The gene calls are TRBV2 and TRBJ2-7; D ambiguous. The CDR3 consists of 13 residues. V dropped 4 bases and J dropped 7 bases, with 14 bases sitting between them. Germline V gene data show CDR1 as SNHLY and CDR2 as FYNNEI. CDR3 nucleotide sequence: TGTGCCAGCAGTGGGACGTCGTTCGGGGAGCAGTACTTC. Its protein is CASSGTSFGEQYF.

The V call is TRBV7-8, the J call TRBJ2-3; TRBD1 matches 7 bases. The CDR3 runs to 16 residues. V lost 5 bases to trimming and J lost 2 bases; unmatched junction nucleotides: 10. Germline values: CDR1 SGHVS, CDR2 FQNEAQ. The CDR3 region is CASSLNNRGATDTQYF. The CDR3 DNA reads TGTGCCAGCAGCCTAAACAACAGGGGCGCCACAGATACGCAGTATTTT.

V usage is TRBV6-1 and J usage is TRBJ1-2; 9 nucleotides match TRBD1. Per germline, CDR1 MNHNS and CDR2 SASEGT. V was pared by 6 bases and J by 6 bases, with 11 bases of the junction left unmatched. CDR3 length: 15 amino acids. CDR3 sequence (DNA): TGTGCCAGCAGACCTCGCCGACAGGGGGACGATGGCTACACCTTC. It yields the protein CASRPRRQGDDGYTF.

For this clone: Since no conserved phenylalanine or tryptophan closes the CDR3, a read error is the likely cause. This rearrangement joins TRBV5-1 to TRBJ1-1; D ambiguous. The CDR3 is made up of 12 amino acids. CDR1 is SGHRS and CDR2 is YFSETQ in the germline V gene. V dropped 0 bases and J dropped 2 bases, with 2 bases sitting between them. CDR3 nucleotides: TGCGCCAGCAGCTTGGACAACACTGAAGCTTTCTCT. Its translation is CASSLDNTEAFS.

The sample holds a few counts of this clone. The CDR3 bases are TGTGCCATCAGTGGAGCGGACAGGGGGAGGTCGGAGACCCAGTACTTC. Encoded protein: CAISGADRGRSETQYF. This chain connects TRBV10-3 to TRBJ2-5; 10 bases fit TRBD1. Germline trimming cut 4 bases from V and 5 bases from J; bases unmatched to any gene: 10. Germline-derived CDR1 and CDR2 are ENHRY and SYGVKD. CDR3 size: 16 residues.

This clone was detected a few times. The chain uses TRBV28 and TRBJ1-2; 8 bases fit TRBD1. Germline CDR1 is MDHEN and CDR2 is SYDVKM. This CDR3 is built from 15 residues. With V trimmed by 4 bases and J by 4 bases, 8 bases remained unmatched. CDR3 in amino acids: CASSSLDRASYGYTF. CDR3 in DNA: TGTGCCAGCAGTTCCCTGGACAGGGCCTCCTATGGCTACACCTTC.

The chain uses TRBV28 and TRBJ2-7; a weak D match, TRBD2 (7 bases). Trimming left V 8 bases short and J 6 bases short, with 20 bases between. The CDR3 sequence is 14 residues long. CDR1 and CDR2 (germline): MDHEN, SYDVKM. CDR3 amino acids: CASGGAGDSGEQYF. Here the CDR3 DNA reads TGTGCCAGCGGGGGGGCAGGGGATTCTGGCGAGCAGTACTTC.

This clone has a handful of counts. This chain connects TRBV6-5 to TRBJ2-2; 7 bases map to TRBD1. V shed 6 bases, J shed 7 bases, and the junction held 8 bases outside the gene matches. The CDR3 has 14 residues. In germline, CDR1 is MNHEY, CDR2 SVGAGI. The CDR3 DNA is TGTGCCAGCAGAAATACAGGGGCAGTCGGGGAGCTGTTTTTT. Translating gives CASRNTGAVGELFF.

This clone has at least ten counts. This chain joins TRBV5-6 and TRBJ2-7, with D uncertain. The germline V and J ends were trimmed by 0 bases and 0 bases, with 10 bases remaining between them. This CDR3 has 15 residues. CDR1 SGHDT and CDR2 YYEEEE come from the germline V gene. CDR3 protein: CASSLAGASSYEQYF. CDR3 coding DNA: TGTGCCAGCAGCTTGGCCGGAGCCAGCTCCTACGAGCAGTACTTC.

The chain combines TRBV19 with TRBJ2-4, with 11 bases matching TRBD1. Germline V gene data show CDR1 as LNHDA and CDR2 as SQIVND (reference sequence). Trimming removed 5 bases from V and 0 bases from J; junction bases left unmatched: 3. The CDR3 length is 16 residues. The CDR3 loop reads CASSPGTGGAKNIQYF. In DNA form, the CDR3 reads TGTGCCAGTAGTCCCGGGACAGGGGGAGCCAAAAACATTCAGTACTTC.

This clone was seen many times. The chain combines TRBV9 with TRBJ2-7; TRBD2 agrees at 7 bases. V lost 0 bases and J lost 6; bases outside the gene matches: 12. This CDR3 has 16 amino acids. Germline assignment: CDR1 SGDLS and CDR2 YYNGEE. CDR3 DNA sequence: TGTGCCAGCAGCGTAGGGGGTCTAGCGGAGCTCTCCGAGCAGTACTTC. Its translation is CASSVGGLAELSEQYF.

This clone showed up just a few times. V is TRBV18 and J is TRBJ2-1; 8 positions match TRBD2. J gave up 6 bases and V 8 bases, and 18 bases lay outside the gene matches. The CDR3 is made up of 17 amino acids. Germline V gene data show CDR1 as KGHSH and CDR2 as LQKENI. As DNA, the CDR3 is TGTGCCAGCGCCTCCGGGACTAGATTTGCCGGAGCCAATGAGCAGTTCTTC. Protein: CASASGTRFAGANEQFF.

In its sample, this clone was seen a few times. The V gene is TRBV7-2, the J gene TRBJ1-1; TRBD1 is a possible D gene (5 bases). The CDR3 is made up of 15 amino acids. Trimming stripped 1 base from V and 5 bases from J, with 14 bases between. The germline V gene has CDR1 SGHTA and CDR2 FQGNSA. CDR3 nucleotides: TGTGCCAGCAGCTTAGGGCAGGGAAGATGGACTGAAGCTTTCTTT. Its translation is CASSLGQGRWTEAFF.

J is TRBJ2-7 and V is TRBV9; D unclear. With 4 bases removed from V and 5 bases from J, the gap between germline ends came to 10 bases. The germline V gene has CDR1 SGDLS and CDR2 YYNGEE. The CDR3 totals 12 residues. Here the CDR3 reads CASSRTRNEQYF. The CDR3 nucleotides are TGTGCCAGCAGCCGGACGAGGAACGAGCAGTACTTC. Complete variable domain (other parts from reference TRBV9 and TRBJ2-7): DSGVTQTPKHLITATGQRVTLRCSPRSGDLSVYWYQQSLDQGLQFLIQYYNGEERAKGNILERFSAQQFPDLHSELNLSSLELGDSALYFCASSRTRNEQYFGPGTRLTVT.

This clone was detected only a few times. V usage is TRBV6-6 and J usage is TRBJ2-1; D remains ambiguous. Germline V CDR1 and CDR2: MNHNY, SVGAGI (reference sequence). The CDR3 is 14 amino acids. The V gene lost 0 bases and the J gene lost 13 bases, with 16 bases spanning the gap. CDR3 sequence (DNA): TGTGCCAGCAGTTACTCGCAGTCCCCGAGCCGACAGTTCTTC. This encodes CASSYSQSPSRQFF.